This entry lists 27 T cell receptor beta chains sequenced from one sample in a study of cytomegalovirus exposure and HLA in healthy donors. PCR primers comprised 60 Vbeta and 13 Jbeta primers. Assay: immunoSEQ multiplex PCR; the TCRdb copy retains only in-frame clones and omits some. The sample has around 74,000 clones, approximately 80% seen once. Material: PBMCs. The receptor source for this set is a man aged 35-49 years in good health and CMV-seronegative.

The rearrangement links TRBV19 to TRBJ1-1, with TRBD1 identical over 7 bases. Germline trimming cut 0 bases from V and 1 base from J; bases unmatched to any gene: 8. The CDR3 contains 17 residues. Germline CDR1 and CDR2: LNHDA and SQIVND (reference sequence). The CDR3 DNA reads TGTGCCAGTAGTATAGATCTTTGGGGACAGAGGAACACTGAAGCTTTCTTT. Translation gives CASSIDLWGQRNTEAFF.

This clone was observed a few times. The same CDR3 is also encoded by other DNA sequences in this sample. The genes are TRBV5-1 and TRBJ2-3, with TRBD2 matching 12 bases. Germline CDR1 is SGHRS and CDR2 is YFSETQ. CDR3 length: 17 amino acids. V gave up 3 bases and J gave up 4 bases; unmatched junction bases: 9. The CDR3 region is CASSSTSGGWQADTQYF. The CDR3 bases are TGCGCCAGCAGCTCGACTAGCGGGGGCTGGCAGGCAGATACGCAGTATTTT.

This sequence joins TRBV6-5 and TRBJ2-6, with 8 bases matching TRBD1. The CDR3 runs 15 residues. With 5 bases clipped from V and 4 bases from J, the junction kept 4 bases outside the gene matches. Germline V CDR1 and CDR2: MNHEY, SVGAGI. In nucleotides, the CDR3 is TGTGCCAGCAGTCTCCAGGGGGCGGGGGCCAACGTCCTGACTTTC. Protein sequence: CASSLQGAGANVLTF.

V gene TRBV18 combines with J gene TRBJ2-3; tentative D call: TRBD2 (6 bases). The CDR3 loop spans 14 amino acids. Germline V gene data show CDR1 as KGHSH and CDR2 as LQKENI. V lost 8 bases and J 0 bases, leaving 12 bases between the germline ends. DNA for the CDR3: TGTGCCAGCCGGGGACTTTCTAGCACAGATACGCAGTATTTT. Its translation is CASRGLSSTDTQYF.

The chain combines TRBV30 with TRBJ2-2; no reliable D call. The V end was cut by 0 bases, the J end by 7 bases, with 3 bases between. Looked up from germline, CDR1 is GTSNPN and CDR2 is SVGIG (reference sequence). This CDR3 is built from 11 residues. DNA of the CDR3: TGTGCCTGGAGTGTACTCGGGGAGCTGTTTTTT. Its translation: CAWSVLGELFF.

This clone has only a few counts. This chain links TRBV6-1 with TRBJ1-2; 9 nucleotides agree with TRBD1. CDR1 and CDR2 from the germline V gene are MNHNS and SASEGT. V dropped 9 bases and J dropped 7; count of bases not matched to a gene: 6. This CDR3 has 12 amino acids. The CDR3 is CASGGDRAGYTF. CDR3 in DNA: TGTGCCAGTGGAGGGGACAGGGCTGGCTACACCTTC.

As DNA, the CDR3 is TGTGCCAGCAGGTCAGGGACTGAAGCTTTCTTT. As protein: CASRSGTEAFF. The chain recombines TRBV2 with TRBJ1-1; TRBD1 might be the D (5 bases). With 6 bases removed from V and 5 bases from J, the gap between germline ends came to 7 bases. Germline-derived CDR1 and CDR2 are SNHLY and FYNNEI. CDR3 size: 11 residues.

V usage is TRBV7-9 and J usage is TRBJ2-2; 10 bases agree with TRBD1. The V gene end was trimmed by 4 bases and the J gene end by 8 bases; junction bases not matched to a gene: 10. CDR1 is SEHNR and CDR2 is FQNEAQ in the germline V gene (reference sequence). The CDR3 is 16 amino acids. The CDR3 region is CASSSTGGAVSGELFF. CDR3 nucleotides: TGTGCCAGCAGCTCGACAGGGGGCGCGGTGTCTGGGGAGCTGTTTTTT.

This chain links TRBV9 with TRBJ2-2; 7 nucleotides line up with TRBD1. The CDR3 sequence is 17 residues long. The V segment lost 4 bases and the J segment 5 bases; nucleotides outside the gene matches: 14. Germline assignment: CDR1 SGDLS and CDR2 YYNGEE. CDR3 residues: CASSPRPTGAGTGELFF. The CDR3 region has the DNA TGTGCCAGCAGCCCTAGGCCCACAGGGGCAGGGACCGGGGAGCTGTTTTTT.

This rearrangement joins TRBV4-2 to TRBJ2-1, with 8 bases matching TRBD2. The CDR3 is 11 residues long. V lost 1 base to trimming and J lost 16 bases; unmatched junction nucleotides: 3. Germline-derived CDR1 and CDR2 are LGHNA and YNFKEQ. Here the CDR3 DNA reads TGTGCCAGCAGCCAAGGCGGGGGGCCCTTCTTC. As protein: CASSQGGGPFF.

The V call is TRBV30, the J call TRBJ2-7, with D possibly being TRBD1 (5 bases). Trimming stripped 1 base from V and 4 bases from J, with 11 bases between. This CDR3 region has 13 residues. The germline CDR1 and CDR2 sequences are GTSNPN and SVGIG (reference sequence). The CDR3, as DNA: TGTGCCTGGAGTGGTATAGGGGTGTACGAGCAGTACTTC. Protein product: CAWSGIGVYEQYF. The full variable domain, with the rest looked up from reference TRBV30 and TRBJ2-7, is SQTIHQWPATLVQPVGSPLSLECTVEGTSNPNLYWYRQAAGRGLQLLFYSVGIGQISSEVPQNLSASRPQDRQFILSSKKLLLSDSGFYLCAWSGIGVYEQYFGPGTRLTVT.

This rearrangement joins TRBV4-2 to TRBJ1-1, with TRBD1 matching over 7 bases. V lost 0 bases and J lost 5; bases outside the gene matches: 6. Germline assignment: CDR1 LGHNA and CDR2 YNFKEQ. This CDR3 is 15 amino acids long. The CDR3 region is CASSQESGGWTEAFF. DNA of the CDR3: TGTGCCAGCAGCCAAGAATCAGGGGGTTGGACTGAAGCTTTCTTT.

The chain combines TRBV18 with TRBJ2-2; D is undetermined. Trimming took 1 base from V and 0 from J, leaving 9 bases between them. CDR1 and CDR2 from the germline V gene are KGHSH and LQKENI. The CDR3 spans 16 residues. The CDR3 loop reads CASSPQELANTGELFF. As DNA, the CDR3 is TGTGCCAGCTCACCACAGGAGCTCGCGAACACCGGGGAGCTGTTTTTT.

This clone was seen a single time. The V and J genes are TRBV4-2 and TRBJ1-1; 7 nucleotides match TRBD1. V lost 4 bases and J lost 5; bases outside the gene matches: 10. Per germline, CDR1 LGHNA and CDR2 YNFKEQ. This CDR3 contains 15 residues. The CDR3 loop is CASSLRQGRETEAFF. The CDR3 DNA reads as TGTGCCAGCAGCCTCCGACAGGGAAGAGAAACTGAAGCTTTCTTT.

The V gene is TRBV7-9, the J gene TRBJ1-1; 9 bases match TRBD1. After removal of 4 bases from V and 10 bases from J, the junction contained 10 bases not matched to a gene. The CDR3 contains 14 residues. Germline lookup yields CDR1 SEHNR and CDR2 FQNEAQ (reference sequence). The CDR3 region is CASSSTPGQGGAFF. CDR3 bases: TGTGCCAGCAGCTCCACACCGGGACAGGGAGGAGCTTTCTTT.

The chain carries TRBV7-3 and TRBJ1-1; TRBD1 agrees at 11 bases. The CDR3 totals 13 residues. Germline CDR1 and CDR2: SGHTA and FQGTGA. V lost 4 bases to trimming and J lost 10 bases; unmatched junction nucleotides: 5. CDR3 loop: CASSSTGTGGAFF. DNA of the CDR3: TGTGCCAGCAGCTCCACCGGGACAGGGGGAGCTTTCTTT.

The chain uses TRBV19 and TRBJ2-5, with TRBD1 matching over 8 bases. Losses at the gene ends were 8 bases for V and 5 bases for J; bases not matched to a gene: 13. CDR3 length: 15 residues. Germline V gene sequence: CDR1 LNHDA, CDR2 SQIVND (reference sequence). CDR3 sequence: CASGARTGIGETQYF. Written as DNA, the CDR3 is TGTGCCAGTGGAGCAAGGACAGGGATAGGGGAGACCCAGTACTTC.

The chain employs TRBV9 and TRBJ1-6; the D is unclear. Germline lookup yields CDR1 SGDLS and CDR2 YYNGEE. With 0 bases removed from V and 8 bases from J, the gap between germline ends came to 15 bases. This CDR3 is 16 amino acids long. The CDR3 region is CASSVEADSTYSPLHF. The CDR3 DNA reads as TGTGCCAGCAGCGTAGAGGCTGACTCTACCTATTCACCCCTCCACTTT.

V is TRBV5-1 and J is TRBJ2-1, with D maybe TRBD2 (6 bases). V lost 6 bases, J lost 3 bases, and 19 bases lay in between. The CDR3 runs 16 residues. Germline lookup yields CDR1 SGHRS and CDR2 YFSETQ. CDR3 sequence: CASTPRWGVDYNEQFF. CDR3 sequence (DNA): TGCGCCAGCACCCCCCGTTGGGGGGTAGACTACAATGAGCAGTTCTTC.

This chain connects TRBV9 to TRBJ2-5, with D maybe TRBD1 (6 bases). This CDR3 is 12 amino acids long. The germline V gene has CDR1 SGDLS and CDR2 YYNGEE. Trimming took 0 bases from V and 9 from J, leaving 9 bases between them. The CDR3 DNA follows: TGTGCCAGCAGCGTAGGTTCAGGGGCCCAGTACTTC. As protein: CASSVGSGAQYF.

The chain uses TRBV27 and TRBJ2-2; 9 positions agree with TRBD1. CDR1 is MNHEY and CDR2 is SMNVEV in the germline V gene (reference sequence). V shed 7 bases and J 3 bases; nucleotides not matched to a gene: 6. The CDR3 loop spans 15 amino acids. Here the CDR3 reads CASKRDRADTGELFF. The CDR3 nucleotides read TGTGCCAGCAAAAGGGACAGGGCCGACACCGGGGAGCTGTTTTTT.

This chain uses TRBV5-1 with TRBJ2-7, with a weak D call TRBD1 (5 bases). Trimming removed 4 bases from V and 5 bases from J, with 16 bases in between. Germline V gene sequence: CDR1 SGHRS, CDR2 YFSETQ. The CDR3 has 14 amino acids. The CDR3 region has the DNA TGCGCCAGCAGCCAGAGACAGAGTAAGGACGAGCAGTACTTC. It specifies CASSQRQSKDEQYF.

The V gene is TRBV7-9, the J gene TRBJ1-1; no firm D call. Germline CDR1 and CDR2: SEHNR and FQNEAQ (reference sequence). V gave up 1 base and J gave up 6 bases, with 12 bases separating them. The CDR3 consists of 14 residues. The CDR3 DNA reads TGTGCCAGCAGCTTAGAAGCGGCCGTCGCTGAAGCTTTCTTT. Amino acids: CASSLEAAVAEAFF.

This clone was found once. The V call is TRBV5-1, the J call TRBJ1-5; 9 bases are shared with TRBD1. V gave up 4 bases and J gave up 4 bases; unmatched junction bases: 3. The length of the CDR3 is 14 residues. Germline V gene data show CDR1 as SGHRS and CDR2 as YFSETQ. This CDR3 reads CASSTGTGNQPQHF. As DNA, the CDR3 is TGCGCCAGCAGCACCGGGACAGGGAATCAGCCCCAGCATTTT.

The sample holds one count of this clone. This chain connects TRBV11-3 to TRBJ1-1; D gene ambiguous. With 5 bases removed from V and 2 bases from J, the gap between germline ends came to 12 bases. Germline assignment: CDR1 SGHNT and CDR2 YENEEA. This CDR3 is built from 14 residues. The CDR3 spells CASSPGRLNTEAFF. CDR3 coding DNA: TGTGCCAGCAGCCCGGGGAGGCTAAACACTGAAGCTTTCTTT. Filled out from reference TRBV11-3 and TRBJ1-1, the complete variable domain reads EAGVVQSPRYKIIEKKQPVAFWCNPISGHNTLYWYLQNLGQGPELLIRYENEEAVDDSQLPKDRFSAERLKGVDSTLKIQPAELGDSAVYLCASSPGRLNTEAFFGQGTRLTVV.

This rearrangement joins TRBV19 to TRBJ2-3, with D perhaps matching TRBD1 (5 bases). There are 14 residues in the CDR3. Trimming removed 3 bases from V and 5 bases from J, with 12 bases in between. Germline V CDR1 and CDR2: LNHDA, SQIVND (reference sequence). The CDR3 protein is CASSMTAFLDTQYF. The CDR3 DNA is TGTGCCAGTAGTATGACAGCATTCTTAGATACGCAGTATTTT.

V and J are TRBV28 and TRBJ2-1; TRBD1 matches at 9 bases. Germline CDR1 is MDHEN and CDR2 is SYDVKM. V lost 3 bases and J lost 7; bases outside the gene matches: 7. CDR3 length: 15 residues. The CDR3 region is CASSFTGQGKNEQFF. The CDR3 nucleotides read TGTGCCAGCAGTTTCACGGGACAGGGAAAAAATGAGCAGTTCTTC.